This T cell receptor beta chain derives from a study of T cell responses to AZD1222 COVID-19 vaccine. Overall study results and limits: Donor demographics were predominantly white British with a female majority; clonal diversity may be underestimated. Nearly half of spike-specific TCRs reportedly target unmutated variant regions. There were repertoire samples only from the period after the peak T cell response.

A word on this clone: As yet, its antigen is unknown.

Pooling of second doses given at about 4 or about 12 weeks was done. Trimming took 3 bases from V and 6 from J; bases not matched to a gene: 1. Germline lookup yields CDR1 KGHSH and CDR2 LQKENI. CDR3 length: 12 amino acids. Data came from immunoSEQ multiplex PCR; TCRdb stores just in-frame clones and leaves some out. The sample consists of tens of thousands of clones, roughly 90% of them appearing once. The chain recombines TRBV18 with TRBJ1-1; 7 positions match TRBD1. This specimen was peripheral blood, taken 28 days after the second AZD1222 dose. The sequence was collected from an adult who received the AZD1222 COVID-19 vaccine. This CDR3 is CASSPGTAEAFF. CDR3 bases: TGTGCCAGCTCACCCGGGACAGCTGAAGCTTTCTTT.